These 6 T cell receptor beta chains were all obtained from the same sample, sequenced in a study of blood T cell repertoires in COVID-19. Assay used: immunoSEQ multiplex PCR; TCRdb lists only in-frame clones, some missing. The data show approximately 250,000 clones, less than 90% seen once. Sequences were obtained from peripheral blood. Receptor source: a man aged 55 to 70 with acute or convalescent COVID-19.

This clone came up many times. The V and J genes are TRBV28 and TRBJ2-2; TRBD2 matches at 9 bases. Germline-derived CDR1 and CDR2 are MDHEN and SYDVKM. This CDR3 contains 15 residues. With 2 bases clipped from V and 6 bases from J, the junction kept 4 bases outside the gene matches. CDR3 sequence (DNA): TGTGCCAGCAGTTTACTAGCGGGATTCCCCGGGGAGCTGTTTTTT. It encodes CASSLLAGFPGELFF. Full variable domain (rest looked up from reference TRBV28 and TRBJ2-2): DVKVTQSSRYLVKRTGEKVFLECVQDMDHENMFWYRQDPGLGLRLIYFSYDVKMKEKGDIPEGYSVSREKKERFSLILESASTNQTSMYLCASSLLAGFPGELFFGEGSRLTVL.

The J gene is TRBJ2-2, the V gene TRBV4-2; D is undetermined. In germline, CDR1 is LGHNA, CDR2 YNFKEQ. The CDR3 spans 16 residues. With 0 bases removed from V and 4 bases from J, the gap between germline ends came to 12 bases. The DNA of the CDR3 is TGTGCCAGCAGCCAAGAGGCCAGAAGGAGCACCGGGGAGCTGTTTTTT. Encoded protein: CASSQEARRSTGELFF.

The chain uses TRBV7-9 and TRBJ1-6; TRBD1 is a possible D gene (6 bases). V dropped 2 bases and J dropped 7 bases, with 6 bases sitting between them. The CDR3 length is 13 residues. In germline, CDR1 is SEHNR, CDR2 FQNEAQ (reference sequence). CDR3 sequence: CASSLQGNSPLHF. The CDR3 DNA follows: TGTGCCAGCAGCTTACAGGGGAATTCACCCCTCCACTTT.

The chain uses TRBV29-1 and TRBJ2-7; D perhaps matches TRBD1 (6 bases). Germline assignment: CDR1 SQVTM and CDR2 ANQGSEA. The V end lost 1 base, the J end lost 8 bases, and 21 bases lay between the germline ends. CDR3 length: 15 residues. The CDR3 reads CSVEVSWGPPGKQYF. For the CDR3, the DNA is TGCAGCGTTGAAGTGAGTTGGGGGCCCCCGGGGAAGCAGTACTTC.

The chain couples TRBV6-5 to TRBJ2-1; TRBD2 agrees at 8 bases. After removal of 0 bases from V and 8 bases from J, the junction contained 6 bases not matched to a gene. CDR1 MNHEY and CDR2 SVGAGI come from the germline V gene. The CDR3 runs to 15 residues. CDR3 residues: CASSYSRLAFHEQFF. The CDR3 bases are TGTGCCAGCAGTTACTCGAGACTAGCGTTCCATGAGCAGTTCTTC.

V gene TRBV7-9 combines with J gene TRBJ1-4; TRBD1 matches at 7 bases. CDR3 length equals 17 residues. Looked up from germline, CDR1 is SEHNR and CDR2 is FQNEAQ (reference sequence). V dropped 6 bases and J dropped 0; count of bases not matched to a gene: 10. CDR3 DNA: TGTGCCAGCAGGGCAACAGGGGAGCGCGCAACTAATGAAAAACTGTTTTTT. Encoded protein: CASRATGERATNEKLFF.